This TCR beta chain comes out of a study of OX40 agonist ivuxolimab in advanced cancers. Overall study context: An agonistic human IgG2 monoclonal antibody against OX40 (CD134) was given. Having had anti-PD-1, anti-PD-L1 or anti-CTLA-4 therapy before was allowed, and approximately 40% had some.

Method: immunoSEQ multiplex PCR; TCRdb's copy keeps in-frame clones and lacks some. The table lists 25,000 to 35,000 clones, roughly 87% of them singletons. The CDR3 runs 15 residues. V dropped 1 base and J dropped 0 bases, with 10 bases sitting between them. Sampling of blood occurred at baseline, cycle 4 day 1, and cycle 7 day 1. The chain carries TRBV23-1 and TRBJ2-7; D may match TRBD1 or TRBD2 (5 bases each). TRBV23-1 is annotated as an ORF whose role is uncertain. This TCR was sampled from an adult with an advanced solid tumor such as melanoma, head and neck, liver or kidney cancer. Specimen: CD4+ or CD8+ T cells sorted from blood, collected in a trial of the OX40 agonist ivuxolimab. The CDR3 sequence is CASSQLKGSSYEQYF. The CDR3 DNA reads TGCGCCAGCAGTCAATTAAAGGGGAGCTCCTACGAGCAGTACTTC.